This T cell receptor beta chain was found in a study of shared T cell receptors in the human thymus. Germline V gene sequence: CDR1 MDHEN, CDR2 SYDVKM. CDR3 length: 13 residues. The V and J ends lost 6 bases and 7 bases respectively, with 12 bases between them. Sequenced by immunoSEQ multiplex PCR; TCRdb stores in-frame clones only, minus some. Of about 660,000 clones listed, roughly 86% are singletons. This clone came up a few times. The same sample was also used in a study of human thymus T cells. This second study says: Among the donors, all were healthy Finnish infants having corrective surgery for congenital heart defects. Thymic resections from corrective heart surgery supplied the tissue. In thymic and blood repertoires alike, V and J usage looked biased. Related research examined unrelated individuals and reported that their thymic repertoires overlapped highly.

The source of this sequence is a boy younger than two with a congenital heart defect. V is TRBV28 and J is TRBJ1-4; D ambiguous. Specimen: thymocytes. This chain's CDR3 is CASSSQRGEKLFF. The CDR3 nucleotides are TGTGCCAGCAGCTCACAACGGGGTGAAAAACTGTTTTTT.